This T cell receptor beta chain was captured in a study of cytomegalovirus exposure and HLA in healthy donors. Across the whole study: When 398 donors were genotyped, approximately 81% of them were found to fall in the Caucasian-associated ancestry cluster. Points from the study as a whole: Evidence from a later analysis indicated that most CMV-associated TCR beta chains looked HLA-restricted. Based on reports, TCR beta sequences accurately predicted HLA-A and HLA-B alleles for most subjects.

The PCR ran on 60 Vbeta and 13 Jbeta primers. Measured with immunoSEQ multiplex PCR; TCRdb has only the in-frame clones, and not every one. In total, the table holds roughly 120,000 clones. The CDR3 is 12 residues long. The V gene's germline CDR1 is ENHRY and CDR2 SYGVKD. Between the trimmed V and J ends, which lost 4 bases and 6 bases, there was a span of 8 bases. Points on this clone: Its antigen is unknown.

The clonotype was recovered from a man aged 35-49 years in good health and CMV-seronegative. J is TRBJ2-3 and V is TRBV10-3, with D possibly matching TRBD2 (7 bases). Sequencing was done on a sample of PBMCs. The DNA for the CDR3 is TGTGCCATCAGTGGGGGGGGCGATACGCAGTATTTT. As protein: CAISGGGDTQYF.